This passage covers 11 T cell receptor beta chains from one sample sequenced in a study of blood T cell repertoires in COVID-19 (dated by TCRdb to the early 2020s). Library preparation employed the immunoSEQ multiplex PCR assay. TCRdb mirrors the immuneACCESS table, restricted to in-frame sequences. Some clones are absent from its copies; in checked studies, under half trace to an unresolved V gene, and the reason for the others is unknown. In this sample the table shows about 230,000 clones, around four fifths of which occur a single time. The biggest ten clones account for 15% to 20% of the sample. Sequenced sample: peripheral blood. These receptors all stem from a woman aged 80 or over with active or convalescent COVID-19.

The chain joins TRBV3-1 (or the pseudogene TRBV3-2) to TRBJ2-7; the D gene is possibly TRBD1 (6 bases). CDR1 is LGHDT, CDR2 YNNKEL, per germline (reference sequence). V was shortened by 1 base and J by 6 bases, with 13 bases between the two germline ends. The CDR3 is 14 amino acids. CDR3 DNA sequence: TGTGCCAGCAGCCAAGCGGGGACACGATCCGAGCAGTACTTC. Its translation is CASSQAGTRSEQYF.

This clone occurred a few times. The chain joins TRBV21-1 to TRBJ2-4; the table's D call of TRBD2 was not tested on the DNA. TRBV21-1 is a listed pseudogene. The CDR3 totals 14 residues. The CDR3 nucleotides read TGTGCCAGCAGCATGAGCGGGGGGAGGGACATTCAGTACTTC. It specifies CASSMSGGRDIQYF.

The chain combines TRBV6-2 or TRBV6-3 with TRBJ1-2; no reliable D call. CDR1 MNHEY and CDR2 SVGEGT come from the germline V gene. Between the trimmed V and J ends, which lost 2 bases and 8 bases, there was a span of 12 bases. The CDR3 has 13 residues. This CDR3 reads CASSYPGIGGYTF. The DNA of the CDR3 is TGTGCCAGCAGTTACCCGGGGATTGGGGGCTACACCTTC.

This chain joins TRBV9 and TRBJ2-3; TRBD2 agrees at 8 bases. The V segment lost 2 bases and the J segment 3 bases; nucleotides outside the gene matches: 5. The CDR3 is 15 amino acids. CDR1 and CDR2 from the germline V gene are SGDLS and YYNGEE. In DNA, the CDR3 is TGTGCCAGCAGCGTTAGCGGGACTATTACAGATACGCAGTATTTT. It specifies CASSVSGTITDTQYF.

The chain employs TRBV6-2 or TRBV6-3 and TRBJ1-4; tentatively, D is TRBD1 (5 bases). The CDR3 is 16 residues long. The germline V gene has CDR1 MNHEY and CDR2 SVGEGT. V lost 6 bases and J 10 bases, leaving 24 bases between the germline ends. The CDR3 coding sequence is TGTGCCAGCAGCCACTGGCTGGGGGACGGGGGGGGAAAACTGTTTTTT. Encoded protein: CASSHWLGDGGGKLFF.

The genes are TRBV7-2 and TRBJ1-5, with D tentatively TRBD1 (6 bases). The CDR3 length is 16 residues. The V end lost 1 base, the J end lost 3 bases, and 13 bases lay between the germline ends. CDR1 and CDR2 from the germline V gene are SGHTA and FQGNSA. CDR3 bases: TGTGCCAGCAGCTTAGGCACAACAGGGACCAATCAGCCCCAGCATTTT. Translating gives CASSLGTTGTNQPQHF.

The chain couples TRBV30 to TRBJ1-1; 7 bases fit TRBD1. V lost 2 bases to trimming and J lost 2 bases; unmatched junction nucleotides: 2. The CDR3 runs 13 residues. Germline assignment: CDR1 GTSNPN and CDR2 SVGIG (reference sequence). Here the CDR3 reads CAWSWTGNTEAFF. The CDR3 DNA follows: TGTGCCTGGAGTTGGACAGGAAACACTGAAGCTTTCTTT.

The chain combines TRBV6-2 or TRBV6-3 with TRBJ2-1; TRBD2 matches 10 bases. Per the germline V gene, CDR1 is MNHEY and CDR2 is SVGEGT. This CDR3 is built from 18 residues. The ends lost 2 bases at V and 4 bases at J; junction bases unmatched: 11. The CDR3 DNA reads as TGTGCCAGCAGTTACCAGAGTCCCGGGACTAGCGTGTACAATGAGCAGTTCTTC. It codes for CASSYQSPGTSVYNEQFF.

V usage is TRBV7-3 and J usage is TRBJ2-2; TRBD2 matches at 9 bases. Germline V CDR1 and CDR2: SGHTA, FQGTGA. The V gene end was trimmed by 1 base and the J gene end by 4 bases; junction bases not matched to a gene: 7. The CDR3 consists of 17 residues. This CDR3 is CASSLISGSSLTGELFF. DNA of the CDR3: TGTGCCAGCAGCTTAATTAGCGGGAGTTCGCTCACCGGGGAGCTGTTTTTT.

This clone was seen a handful of times. The chain employs TRBV28 and TRBJ1-2, with 9 bases that match TRBD1. Per germline, CDR1 MDHEN and CDR2 SYDVKM. The CDR3 is 16 residues long. V dropped 10 bases and J dropped 4; count of bases not matched to a gene: 16. CDR3 nucleotide sequence: TGTGCCACCTCGGATGGGACAGGGTACGGAGGCTATGGCTACACCTTC. Amino acid sequence: CATSDGTGYGGYGYTF.

The table lists this clone with a few counts. The chain recombines TRBV7-9 with TRBJ1-1; 8 nucleotides match TRBD1. Germline CDR1 is SEHNR and CDR2 is FQNEAQ (reference sequence). The junction had 4 bases not matched to a gene; V was cut back by 3 bases and J by 4 bases. The CDR3 has 14 amino acids. The CDR3 nucleotides read TGTGCCAGCAGCTTTGGACAGGGAATCACTGAAGCTTTCTTT. Protein product: CASSFGQGITEAFF.